This T cell receptor (beta chain) was found in a study of CD8 T cells in Susac syndrome (dated by TCRdb to the late 2010s). Turning to the overall study: The study used repertoire sequencing to test whether antigen drove CD8+ T cell activation and differentiation in Susac syndrome. The study compared CD8+ T cell repertoire clonality among 11 to 12 healthy donors, around 14 Susac syndrome patients and 15 or so multiple sclerosis patients.

RNA was extracted with the RNeasy kit and roughly 0.5 to 1 ug was reverse transcribed using random hexamers. The immunoSEQ multiplex PCR assay, which covers 54 Vbeta and 13 Jbeta segments, was used to amplify TCR beta CDR3 regions. To correct PCR amplification bias, a synthetic template baseline was used for both primer optimization and computational correction. The study's processing was this. Only productive sequences were kept, with reads annotated to V, D and J genes according to IMGT and analyzed in immunoSEQ Analyzer. To calculate clonality, Shannon entropy was normalized by log2 of the number of productive unique sequences and then subtracted from one. For each patient and control, public and private clones were evaluated within the 100 most prevalent clones. A clone was defined as Susac-specific if it was absent from the healthy and MS cohorts, from approximately 980 published viral clones and from other ImmuneACCESS disease sequences. The public reads were reanalyzed by TCRdb: fastp trimming at Q25, MiXCR alignment, in-frame beta chains only. Each entry is one CDR3 protein sequence, shown with its most common DNA and genes. The V and J calls follow TCRdb's processing rather than the paper's. This sample holds a few hundred thousand distinct CDR3 sequences; about 82% were observed only once. 0.21% of the sample comes from the top ten.

Peripheral blood CD8+ and CD4+ T cells from healthy donors, Susac syndrome patients and multiple sclerosis patients were profiled by high-throughput TCR beta sequencing. The multiple sclerosis controls were treatment-naive patients whose relapsing-remitting disease, either stable or active, fulfilled the revised McDonald criteria. Bulk CD8+ and CD4+ T cells were purified by magnetic negative isolation, while CD8+ TEMRA cells were enriched using FACS. Blood was drawn into EDTA tubes, processed within 24 hours, and PBMCs were isolated by density gradient centrifugation. PBMCs intended for TCR sequencing were frozen in liquid nitrogen and were later thawed in a 37 degrees C water bath. A purity of at least 90% was achieved for sorted or isolated CD4+, CD8+ and CD8+ TEMRA cells. CDR1 is given as SGHKS and CDR2 as YYEKEE, both from the germline V gene (reference sequence). The trim is 4 bases for V and 0 bases for J, with a gap of 8 bases between the germline ends. The CDR3 starts with the cysteine, ends with the phenylalanine, and has 14 residues. Left in the record is the CDR3 DNA by itself, 42 bases read in frame from the first base.

Notes on this clonotype: The antigen it binds to is not known. Per-nucleotide qualities are absent, and no much larger clonotype sits a single base away.

Overall study results and their limits: The study acknowledged that relatively few individuals were included in the TCR sequencing and HLA analysis.

Sample: CD8+ T cells from PBMCs. The sequence was collected from a human donor with multiple sclerosis. The sequence links TRBV5-5 to TRBJ2-1, with the D gene call left open. The DNA is as follows: TGTGCCAGCAGCCCGGTACGCTCCTACAATGAGCAGTTCTTC. Its coded protein is CASSPVRSYNEQFF.